The 11 T cell receptor beta chains presented below share a single source sample, sequenced in a study of cytomegalovirus exposure and HLA in healthy donors. Repertoires were generated with immunoSEQ multiplex PCR, while TCRdb's copy carries only in-frame clones and drops some. The sample has 150,000 to 200,000 clones; roughly 84% are singletons. The sequenced material came from PBMCs. These receptors originate from a man aged 18 to 30 in good health and CMV-seropositive.

This chain links TRBV10-3 with TRBJ2-7; D perhaps matches TRBD2 (6 bases). In germline, CDR1 is ENHRY, CDR2 SYGVKD. V lost 7 bases, J lost 2 bases, and 15 bases lay in between. The CDR3 is 14 residues long. The CDR3 region is CAITQGLATYEQYF. The CDR3 DNA follows: TGTGCCATCACCCAGGGACTCGCTACCTACGAGCAGTACTTC.

The chain carries TRBV7-9 and TRBJ2-5; D gene uncertain. The germline CDR1 and CDR2 sequences are SEHNR and FQNEAQ (reference sequence). The CDR3 contains 14 residues. Trimming took off 0 bases at V and 5 bases at J, with 10 bases between the two ends. The CDR3 bases are TGTGCCAGCAGCTTAGCGCTCCAGTTGGAGACCCAGTACTTC. Translated: CASSLALQLETQYF. Full variable domain (rest looked up from reference TRBV7-9 and TRBJ2-5): DTGVSQNPRHKITKRGQNVTFRCDPISEHNRLYWYRQTLGQGPEFLTYFQNEAQLEKSRLLSDRFSAERPKGSFSTLEIQRTEQGDSAMYLCASSLALQLETQYFGPGTRLLVL.

The rearrangement links TRBV9 to TRBJ2-7; 7 positions match TRBD2. Per germline, CDR1 SGDLS and CDR2 YYNGEE. This CDR3 comprises 16 residues. V dropped 0 bases and J dropped 0; count of bases not matched to a gene: 6. The CDR3 is CASSVGEGPSSYEQYF. CDR3 DNA: TGTGCCAGCAGCGTAGGGGAGGGACCGAGCTCCTACGAGCAGTACTTC.

The chain couples TRBV5-5 to TRBJ2-3; D might be TRBD1 (5 bases). CDR1 is SGHKS and CDR2 is YYEKEE in the germline V gene (reference sequence). V was trimmed by 0 bases and J by 1 base, leaving 6 bases between them. The CDR3 covers 14 residues. The DNA for the CDR3 is TGTGCCAGCAGCTTGGCCAGGGGCACAGATACGCAGTATTTT. Residues: CASSLARGTDTQYF.

The chain is built from TRBV5-1 and TRBJ2-3; the D gene is possibly TRBD1 (5 bases). The germline CDR1 and CDR2 sequences are SGHRS and YFSETQ. The CDR3 covers 17 residues. V lost 3 bases and J lost 2, with 19 bases in between. The CDR3 protein is CASSSLPQGSPTDTQYF. CDR3 coding DNA: TGCGCCAGCAGCTCCCTCCCCCAGGGATCACCCACAGATACGCAGTATTTT.

This rearrangement joins TRBV5-1 to TRBJ1-1; D uncertain. This CDR3 region has 13 residues. CDR1 is SGHRS, CDR2 YFSETQ, per germline. V shed 5 bases and J shed 1 base, with 9 bases lying between them. CDR3 sequence: CASSSRTNTEAFF. The CDR3 DNA is TGCGCCAGCAGTTCCAGAACGAACACTGAAGCTTTCTTT.

This sequence joins TRBV29-1 and TRBJ2-5; a possible D gene is TRBD2 (5 bases). The V gene's germline CDR1 is SQVTM and CDR2 ANQGSEA. This CDR3 comprises 13 residues. Trimming shortened V by 8 bases and J by 5 bases, and 18 bases separated the two germline ends. The CDR3 nucleotides are TGCAGCACCCCGGGGTTGCTAGCTGAGACCCAGTACTTC. Its protein product is CSTPGLLAETQYF.

The gene calls are TRBV5-1 and TRBJ2-3, with TRBD2 matching 7 bases. Germline CDR1 and CDR2: SGHRS and YFSETQ. The CDR3 consists of 16 residues. V shed 0 bases, J shed 3 bases, and the junction held 7 bases outside the gene matches. CDR3: CASSLEGLGLTDTQYF. In DNA form, the CDR3 reads TGCGCCAGCAGCTTGGAGGGACTGGGACTAACAGATACGCAGTATTTT.

The rearrangement joins TRBV5-4 to TRBJ2-1; D might be TRBD2 (6 bases). The CDR3 is 14 residues long. Trimming took off 1 base at V and 2 bases at J, with 7 bases between the two ends. Germline values: CDR1 SGHNT, CDR2 YYREEE (reference sequence). The CDR3 spells CASSLSGPYNEQFF. The CDR3 DNA sequence: TGTGCCAGCAGCTTGAGCGGGCCCTACAATGAGCAGTTCTTC. The full variable domain, with the rest looked up from reference TRBV5-4 and TRBJ2-1, is ETGVTQSPTHLIKTRGQQVTLRCSSQSGHNTVSWYQQALGQGPQFIFQYYREEENGRGNFPPRFSGLQFPNYSSELNVNALELDDSALYLCASSLSGPYNEQFFGPGTRLTVL.

This clone was counted a few times. The V call is TRBV6-5, the J call TRBJ2-1; D unresolved. This CDR3 is 13 amino acids long. Germline CDR1 MNHEY, CDR2 SVGAGI. V lost 6 bases to trimming and J lost 4 bases, with 10 bases between them. DNA for the CDR3: TGTGCCAGCAGGTCACCGGGTTACAATGAGCAGTTCTTC. Amino acids: CASRSPGYNEQFF.

The chain joins TRBV30 to TRBJ1-1, with 10 bases fitting TRBD1. This CDR3 is 14 amino acids long. Per the germline V gene, CDR1 is GTSNPN and CDR2 is SVGIG (reference sequence). After removal of 1 base from V and 6 bases from J, the junction contained 5 bases not matched to a gene. CDR3 nucleotide sequence: TGTGCCTGGAGTGCCCGAGGACAGGGGGCTGAAGCTTTCTTT. This codes for CAWSARGQGAEAFF.